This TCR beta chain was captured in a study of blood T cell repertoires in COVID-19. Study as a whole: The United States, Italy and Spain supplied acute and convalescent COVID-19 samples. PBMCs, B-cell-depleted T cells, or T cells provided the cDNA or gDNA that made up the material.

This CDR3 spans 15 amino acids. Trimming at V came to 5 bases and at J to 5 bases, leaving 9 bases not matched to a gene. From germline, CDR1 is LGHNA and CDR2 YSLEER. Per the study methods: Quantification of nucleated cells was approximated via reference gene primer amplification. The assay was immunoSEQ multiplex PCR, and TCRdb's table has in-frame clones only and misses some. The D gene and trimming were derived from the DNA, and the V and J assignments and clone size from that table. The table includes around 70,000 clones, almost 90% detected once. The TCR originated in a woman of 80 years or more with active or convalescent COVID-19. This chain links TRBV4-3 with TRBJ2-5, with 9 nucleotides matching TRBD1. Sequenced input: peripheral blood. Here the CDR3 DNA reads TGCGCCAGCAGCGAAGGGACAGGGAATCGGGAGACCCAGTACTTC. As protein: CASSEGTGNRETQYF.